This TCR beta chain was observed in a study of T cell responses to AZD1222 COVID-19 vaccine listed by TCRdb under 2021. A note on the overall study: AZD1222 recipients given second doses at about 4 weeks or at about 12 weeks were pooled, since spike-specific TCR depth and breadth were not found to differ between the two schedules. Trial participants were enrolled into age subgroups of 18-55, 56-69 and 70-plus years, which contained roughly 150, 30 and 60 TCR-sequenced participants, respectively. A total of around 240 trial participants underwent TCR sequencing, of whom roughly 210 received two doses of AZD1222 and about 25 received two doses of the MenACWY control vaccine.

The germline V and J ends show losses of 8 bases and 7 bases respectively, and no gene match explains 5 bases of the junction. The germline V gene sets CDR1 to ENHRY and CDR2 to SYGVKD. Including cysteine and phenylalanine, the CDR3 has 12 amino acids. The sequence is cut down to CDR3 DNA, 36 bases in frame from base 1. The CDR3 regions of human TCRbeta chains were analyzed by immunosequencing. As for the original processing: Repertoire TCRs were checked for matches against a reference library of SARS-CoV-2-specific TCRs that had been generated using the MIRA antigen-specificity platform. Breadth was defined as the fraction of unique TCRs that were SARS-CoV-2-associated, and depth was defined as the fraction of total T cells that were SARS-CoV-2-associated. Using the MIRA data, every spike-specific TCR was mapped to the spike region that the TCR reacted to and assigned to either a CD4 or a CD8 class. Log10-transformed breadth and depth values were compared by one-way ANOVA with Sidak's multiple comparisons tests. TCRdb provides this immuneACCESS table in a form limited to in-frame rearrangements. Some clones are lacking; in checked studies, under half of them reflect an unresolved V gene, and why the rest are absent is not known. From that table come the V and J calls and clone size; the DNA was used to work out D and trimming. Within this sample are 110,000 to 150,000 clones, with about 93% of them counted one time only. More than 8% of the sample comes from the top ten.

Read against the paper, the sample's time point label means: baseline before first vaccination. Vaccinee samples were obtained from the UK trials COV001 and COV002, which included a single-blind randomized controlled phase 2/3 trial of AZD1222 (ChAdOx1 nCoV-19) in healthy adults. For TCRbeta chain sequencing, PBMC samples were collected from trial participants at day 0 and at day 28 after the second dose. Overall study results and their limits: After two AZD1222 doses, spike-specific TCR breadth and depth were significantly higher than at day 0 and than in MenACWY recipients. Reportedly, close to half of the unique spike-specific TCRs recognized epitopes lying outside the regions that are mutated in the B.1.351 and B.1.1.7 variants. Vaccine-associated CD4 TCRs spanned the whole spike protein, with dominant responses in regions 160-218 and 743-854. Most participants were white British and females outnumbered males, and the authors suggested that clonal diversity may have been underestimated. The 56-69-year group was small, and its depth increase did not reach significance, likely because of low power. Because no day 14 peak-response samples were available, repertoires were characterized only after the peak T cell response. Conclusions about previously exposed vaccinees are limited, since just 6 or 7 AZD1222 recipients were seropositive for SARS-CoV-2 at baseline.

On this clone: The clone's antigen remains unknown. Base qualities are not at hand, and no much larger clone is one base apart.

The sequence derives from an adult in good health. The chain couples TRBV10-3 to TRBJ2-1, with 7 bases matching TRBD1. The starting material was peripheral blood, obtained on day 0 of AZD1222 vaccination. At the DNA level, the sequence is TGTGCCATCCTCCGGACAGGAAATGAGCAGTTCTTC. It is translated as CAILRTGNEQFF.